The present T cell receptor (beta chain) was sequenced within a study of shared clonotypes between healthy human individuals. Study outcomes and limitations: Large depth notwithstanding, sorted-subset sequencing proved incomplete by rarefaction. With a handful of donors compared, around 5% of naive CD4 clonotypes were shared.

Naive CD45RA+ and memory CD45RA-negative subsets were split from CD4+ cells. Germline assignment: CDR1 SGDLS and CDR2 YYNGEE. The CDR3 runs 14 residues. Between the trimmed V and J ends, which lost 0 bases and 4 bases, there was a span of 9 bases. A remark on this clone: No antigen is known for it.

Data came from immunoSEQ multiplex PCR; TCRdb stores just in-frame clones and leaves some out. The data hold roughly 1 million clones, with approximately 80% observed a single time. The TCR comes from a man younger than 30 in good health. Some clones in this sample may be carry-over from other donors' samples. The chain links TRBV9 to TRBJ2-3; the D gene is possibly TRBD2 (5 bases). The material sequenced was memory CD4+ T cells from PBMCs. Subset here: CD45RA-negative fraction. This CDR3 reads CASSVDLAADTQYF. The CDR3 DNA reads TGTGCCAGCAGCGTAGATCTAGCCGCAGATACGCAGTATTTT.